Listed here are 6 T cell receptor beta chains from one sample, sequenced in a study of blood T cell repertoires in COVID-19. Assay used: immunoSEQ multiplex PCR; TCRdb lists only in-frame clones, some missing. The sample includes 90,000 to 120,000 clones, 84% seen only once; the top ten take under 30%. Sequencing used peripheral blood. The receptors were sampled from a man aged 60-69 years with acute or convalescent COVID-19.

The rearrangement uses TRBV3-1 (or the pseudogene TRBV3-2) and TRBJ1-4; tentative D call: TRBD1 (6 bases). V lost 4 bases and J lost 4, with 19 bases in between. This CDR3 comprises 17 residues. Germline CDR1 and CDR2: LGHDT and YNNKEL (reference sequence). CDR3: CASSLNRAGALNEKLFF. The CDR3 bases are TGTGCCAGCAGCCTCAACCGGGCGGGGGCTCTTAATGAAAAACTGTTTTTT.

The chain joins TRBV10-3 to TRBJ2-1; TRBD2 might be the D (6 bases). Germline V gene data show CDR1 as ENHRY and CDR2 as SYGVKD. V shed 1 base and J shed 6 bases, with 13 bases lying between them. This CDR3 has 15 residues. CDR3 loop: CAISEFQGGANEQFF. CDR3 sequence (DNA): TGTGCCATCAGTGAGTTCCAAGGCGGGGCCAATGAGCAGTTCTTC.

V and J are TRBV9 and TRBJ1-1, with D possibly matching TRBD1 (6 bases). This CDR3 comprises 19 residues. V dropped 0 bases and J dropped 1 base, with 22 bases sitting between them. CDR1 is SGDLS, CDR2 YYNGEE, per germline. The CDR3 here is CASSVDGTGIKPTNTEAFF. The CDR3 coding sequence is TGTGCCAGCAGCGTAGATGGTACAGGGATCAAGCCAACGAACACTGAAGCTTTCTTT.

V gene TRBV9 combines with J gene TRBJ1-5, with TRBD1 as a possible D gene (5 bases). The CDR3 totals 11 residues. V was pared by 4 bases and J by 11 bases, with 10 bases between. Germline CDR1 SGDLS, CDR2 YYNGEE. CDR3 nucleotides: TGTGCCAGCAGCCGGAAAGGGGCCCAGCATTTT. This sequence encodes CASSRKGAQHF.

This clone was seen just once. The rearrangement links TRBV19 to TRBJ2-7; 13 nucleotides agree with TRBD2. There are 19 residues in the CDR3. The germline V gene has CDR1 LNHDA and CDR2 SQIVND (reference sequence). With V trimmed by 4 bases and J by 7 bases, 19 bases remained unmatched. CDR3 bases: TGTGCCAGTAGTAGGACTAGCGGGAGAAGGACCCTAGGAACTACAGAGCAGTACTTC. It specifies CASSRTSGRRTLGTTEQYF.

The chain links TRBV11-2 to TRBJ2-3; 8 bases map to TRBD1. The CDR3 is 17 amino acids. V was pared by 0 bases and J by 5 bases, with 10 bases of the junction left unmatched. Germline V gives CDR1 SGHAT, CDR2 FQNNGV. The CDR3 sequence: CASSLERGRGQKDTQYF. In DNA, the CDR3 is TGTGCCAGCAGCTTAGAACGTGGCAGGGGGCAAAAAGATACGCAGTATTTT.